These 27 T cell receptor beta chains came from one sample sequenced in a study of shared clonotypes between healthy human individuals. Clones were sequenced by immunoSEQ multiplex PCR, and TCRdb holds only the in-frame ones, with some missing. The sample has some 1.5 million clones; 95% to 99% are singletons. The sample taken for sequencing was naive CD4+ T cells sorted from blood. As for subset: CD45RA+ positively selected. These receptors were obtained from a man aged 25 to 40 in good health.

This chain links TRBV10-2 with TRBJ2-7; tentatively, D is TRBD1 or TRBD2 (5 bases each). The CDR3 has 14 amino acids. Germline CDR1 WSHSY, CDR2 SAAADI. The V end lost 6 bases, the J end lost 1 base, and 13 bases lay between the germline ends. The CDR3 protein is CASRGVVVSYEQYF. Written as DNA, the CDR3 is TGCGCCAGCAGGGGGGTTGTGGTGTCCTACGAGCAGTACTTC.

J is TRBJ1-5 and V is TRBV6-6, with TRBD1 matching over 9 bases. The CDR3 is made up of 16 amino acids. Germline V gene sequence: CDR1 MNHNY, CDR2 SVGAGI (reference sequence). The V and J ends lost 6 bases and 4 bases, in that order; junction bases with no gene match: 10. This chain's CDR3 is CASSRRGTGTNQPQHF. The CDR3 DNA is TGTGCCAGCAGCCGACGGGGGACAGGGACGAATCAGCCCCAGCATTTT.

In nucleotides, the CDR3 is TGTGCCAGCAGTGCCGTAGGACATGGCGAGCAGTACTTC. This gives the protein CASSAVGHGEQYF. The gene calls are TRBV25-1 and TRBJ2-7; possibly TRBD1 for D (5 bases). V lost 4 bases and J 6 bases, leaving 13 bases between the germline ends. The CDR3 sequence is 13 residues long. Germline CDR1 MGHDK, CDR2 SYGVNS.

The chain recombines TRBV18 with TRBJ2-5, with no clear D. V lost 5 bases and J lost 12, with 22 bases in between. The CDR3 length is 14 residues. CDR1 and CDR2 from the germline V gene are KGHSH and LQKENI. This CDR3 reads CASSTPTSVRPEYF. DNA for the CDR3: TGTGCCAGCTCAACCCCGACGAGTGTCCGGCCGGAGTACTTC.

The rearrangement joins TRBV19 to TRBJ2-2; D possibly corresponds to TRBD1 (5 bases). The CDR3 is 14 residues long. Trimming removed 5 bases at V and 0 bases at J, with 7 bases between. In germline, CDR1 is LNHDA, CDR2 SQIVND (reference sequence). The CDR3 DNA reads TGTGCCAGTAGTGGGGCCGCGAACACCGGGGAGCTGTTTTTT. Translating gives CASSGAANTGELFF. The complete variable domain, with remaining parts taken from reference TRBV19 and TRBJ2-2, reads DGGITQSPKYLFRKEGQNVTLSCEQNLNHDAMYWYRQDPGQGLRLIYYSQIVNDFQKGDIAEGYSVSREKKESFPLTVTSAQKNPTAFYLCASSGAANTGELFFGEGSRLTVL.

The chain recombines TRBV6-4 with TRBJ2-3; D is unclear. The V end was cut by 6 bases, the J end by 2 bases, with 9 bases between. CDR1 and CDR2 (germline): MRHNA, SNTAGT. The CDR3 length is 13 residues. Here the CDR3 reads CASSKEITDTQYF. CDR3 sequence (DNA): TGTGCCAGCAGCAAAGAGATCACAGATACGCAGTATTTT.

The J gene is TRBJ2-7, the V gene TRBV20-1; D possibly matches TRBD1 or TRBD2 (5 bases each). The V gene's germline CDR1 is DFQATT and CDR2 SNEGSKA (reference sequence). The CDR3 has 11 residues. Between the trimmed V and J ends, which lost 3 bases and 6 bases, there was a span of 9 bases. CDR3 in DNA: TGCAGTGCTAGCGGGGCAACCGAGCAGTACTTC. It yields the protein CSASGATEQYF.

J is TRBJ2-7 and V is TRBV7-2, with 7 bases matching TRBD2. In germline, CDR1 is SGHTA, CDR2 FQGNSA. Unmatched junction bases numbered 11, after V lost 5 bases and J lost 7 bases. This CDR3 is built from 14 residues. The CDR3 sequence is CASSPWREGGEQYF. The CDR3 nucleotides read TGTGCCAGCAGCCCGTGGAGGGAGGGCGGGGAGCAGTACTTC.

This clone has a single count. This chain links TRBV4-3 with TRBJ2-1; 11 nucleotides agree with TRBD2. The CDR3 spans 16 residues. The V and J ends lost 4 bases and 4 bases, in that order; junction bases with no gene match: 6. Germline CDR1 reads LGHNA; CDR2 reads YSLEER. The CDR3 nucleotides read TGCGCCAGCAGCCGAGGGCCTAGCGGGAGGTACAATGAGCAGTTCTTC. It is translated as CASSRGPSGRYNEQFF.

CDR3 coding DNA: TGCAGTGCCGCGAGGAACACTGAAGCTTTCTTT. It codes for CSAARNTEAFF. The V gene is TRBV20-1, the J gene TRBJ1-1, with unresolved D. Germline V gene lookup returns CDR1 DFQATT and CDR2 SNEGSKA (reference sequence). Between the trimmed V and J ends, which lost 6 bases and 1 base, there was a span of 6 bases. The CDR3 consists of 11 residues.

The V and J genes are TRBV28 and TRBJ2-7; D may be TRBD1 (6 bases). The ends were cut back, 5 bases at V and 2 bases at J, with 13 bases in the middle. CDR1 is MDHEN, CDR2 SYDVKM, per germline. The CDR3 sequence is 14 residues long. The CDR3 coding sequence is TGTGCCAGCAGTCCCCAGGGACAACCCTACGAGCAGTACTTC. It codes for CASSPQGQPYEQYF.

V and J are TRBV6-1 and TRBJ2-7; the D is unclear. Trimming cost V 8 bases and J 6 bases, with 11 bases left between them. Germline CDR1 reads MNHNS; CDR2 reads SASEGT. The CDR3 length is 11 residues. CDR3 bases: TGTGCCAGCCTCGAACTTGGCGAGCAGTACTTC. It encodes CASLELGEQYF.

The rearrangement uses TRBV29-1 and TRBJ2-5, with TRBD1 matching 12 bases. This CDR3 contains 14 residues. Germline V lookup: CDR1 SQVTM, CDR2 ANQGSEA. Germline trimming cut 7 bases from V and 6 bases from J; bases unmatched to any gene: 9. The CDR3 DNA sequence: TGCAGCGGGAGACCGGGACAGGGGGCGAAGACCCAGTACTTC. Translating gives CSGRPGQGAKTQYF.

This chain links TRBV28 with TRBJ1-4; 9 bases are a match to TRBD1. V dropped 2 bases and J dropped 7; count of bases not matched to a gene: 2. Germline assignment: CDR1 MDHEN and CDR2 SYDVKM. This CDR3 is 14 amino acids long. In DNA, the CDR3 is TGTGCCAGCAGTTTAGCGGGACAGGGTGAAAAACTGTTTTTT. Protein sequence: CASSLAGQGEKLFF.

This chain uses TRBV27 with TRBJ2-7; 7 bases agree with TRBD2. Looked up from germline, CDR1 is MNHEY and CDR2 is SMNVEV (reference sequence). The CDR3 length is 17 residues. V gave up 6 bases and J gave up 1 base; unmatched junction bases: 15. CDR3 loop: CASSFKIGGSWSYEQYF. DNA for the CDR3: TGTGCCAGCAGCTTTAAAATTGGCGGGAGTTGGTCCTACGAGCAGTACTTC.

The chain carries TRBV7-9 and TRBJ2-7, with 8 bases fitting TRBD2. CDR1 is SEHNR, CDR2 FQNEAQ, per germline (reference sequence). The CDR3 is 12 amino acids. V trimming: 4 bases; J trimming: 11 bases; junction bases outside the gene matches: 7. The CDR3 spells CASSYGPGGEYF. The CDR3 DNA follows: TGTGCCAGCAGCTACGGTCCCGGGGGGGAGTACTTC.

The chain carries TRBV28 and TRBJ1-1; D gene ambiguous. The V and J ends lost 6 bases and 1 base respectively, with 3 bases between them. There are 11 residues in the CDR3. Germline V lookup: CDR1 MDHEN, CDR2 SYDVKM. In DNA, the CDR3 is TGTGCCAGCAGGAGGAACACTGAAGCTTTCTTT. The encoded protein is CASRRNTEAFF.

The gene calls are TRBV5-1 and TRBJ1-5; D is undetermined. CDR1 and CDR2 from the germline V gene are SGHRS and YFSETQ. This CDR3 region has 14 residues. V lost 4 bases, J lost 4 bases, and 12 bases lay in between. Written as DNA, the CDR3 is TGCGCCAGCAGCCCCCAACCAGGAAATCAGCCCCAGCATTTT. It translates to CASSPQPGNQPQHF.

CDR3: CASGSTEAFF. The CDR3 bases are TGTGCCAGCGGAAGTACTGAAGCTTTCTTT. The chain employs TRBV6-5 and TRBJ1-1; D remains unclear. The CDR3 contains 10 residues. CDR1 is MNHEY and CDR2 is SVGAGI in the germline V gene. V was cut by 8 bases and J by 5 bases, with 6 bases left in between.

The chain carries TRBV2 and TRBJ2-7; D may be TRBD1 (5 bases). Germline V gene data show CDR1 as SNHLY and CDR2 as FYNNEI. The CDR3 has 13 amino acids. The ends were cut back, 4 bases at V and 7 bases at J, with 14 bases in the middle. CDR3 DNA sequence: TGTGCCAGCAGTGTCTACAGGTTGGGGGAGCAGTACTTC. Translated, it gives CASSVYRLGEQYF. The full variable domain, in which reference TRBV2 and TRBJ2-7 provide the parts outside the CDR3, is EPEVTQTPSHQVTQMGQEVILRCVPISNHLYFYWYRQILGQKVEFLVSFYNNEISEKSEIFDDQFSVERPDGSNFTLKIRSTKLEDSAMYFCASSVYRLGEQYFGPGTRLTVT.

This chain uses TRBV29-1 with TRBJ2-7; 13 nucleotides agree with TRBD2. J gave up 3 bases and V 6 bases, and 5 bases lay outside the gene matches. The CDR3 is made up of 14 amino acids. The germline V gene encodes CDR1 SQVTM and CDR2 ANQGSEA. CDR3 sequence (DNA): TGCAGCGTGGGGGGGACTAGCGGGAACTACGAGCAGTACTTC. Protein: CSVGGTSGNYEQYF.

CDR3 sequence: CASSRRTSGTTPYEQYF. In DNA, the CDR3 is TGTGCCAGCAGCCGTCGGACTAGCGGGACTACCCCCTACGAGCAGTACTTC. The chain employs TRBV7-2 and TRBJ2-7; 12 bases map to TRBD2. The trim removed 5 bases at V and 2 bases at J, leaving 10 bases unmatched. The CDR3 covers 17 residues. In germline, CDR1 is SGHTA, CDR2 FQGNSA.

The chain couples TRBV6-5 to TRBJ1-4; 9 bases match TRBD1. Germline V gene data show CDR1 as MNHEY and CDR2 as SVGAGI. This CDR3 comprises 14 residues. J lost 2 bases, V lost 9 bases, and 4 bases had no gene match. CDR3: CASSGTGTNEKLFF. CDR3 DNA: TGTGCCAGTTCCGGGACAGGGACTAATGAAAAACTGTTTTTT.

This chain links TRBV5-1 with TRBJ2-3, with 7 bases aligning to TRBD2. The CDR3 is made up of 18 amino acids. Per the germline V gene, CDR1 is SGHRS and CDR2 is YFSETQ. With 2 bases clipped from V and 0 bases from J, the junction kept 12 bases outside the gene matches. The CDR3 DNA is TGCGCCAGCAGCTTATCCGGGACTAACTTGCCGAGCACAGATACGCAGTATTTT. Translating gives CASSLSGTNLPSTDTQYF.

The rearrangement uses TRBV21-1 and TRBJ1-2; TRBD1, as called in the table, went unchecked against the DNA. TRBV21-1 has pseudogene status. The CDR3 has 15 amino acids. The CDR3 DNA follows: TGTGCCAGCAGGCCTGACAGGGGAAGACATCATGGCTACACCTTC. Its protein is CASRPDRGRHHGYTF.

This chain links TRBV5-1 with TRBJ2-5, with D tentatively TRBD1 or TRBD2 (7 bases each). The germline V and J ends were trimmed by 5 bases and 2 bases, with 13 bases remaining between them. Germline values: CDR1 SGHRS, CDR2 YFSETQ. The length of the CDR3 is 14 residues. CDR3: CASSRGGQQETQYF. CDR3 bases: TGCGCCAGCAGTCGCGGGGGACAGCAAGAGACCCAGTACTTC.

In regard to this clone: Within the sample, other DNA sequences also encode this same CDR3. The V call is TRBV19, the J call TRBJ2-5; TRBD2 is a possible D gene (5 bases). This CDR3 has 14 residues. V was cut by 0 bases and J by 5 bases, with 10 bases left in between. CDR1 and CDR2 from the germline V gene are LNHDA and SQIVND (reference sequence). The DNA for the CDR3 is TGTGCCAGTAGTATAGATCGACGGAGGGAGACCCAGTACTTC. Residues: CASSIDRRRETQYF.